This T cell receptor beta chain was found in a study of T cell responses to AZD1222 COVID-19 vaccine. Comments on this clone: Antigen specificity is unknown.

Trimming shortened V by 1 base and J by 1 base, and 10 bases separated the two germline ends. This CDR3 region has 16 residues. Germline loops: CDR1 SGHVS, CDR2 FQNEAQ. Whole-study findings and limits: Vaccine-associated CD4 TCRs ranged over spike, dominating at 160-218 and 743-854. Just six AZD1222 recipients tested seropositive at baseline. Donors were mostly white British, more females; clonal diversity possibly underestimated.

Libraries were prepared by immunoSEQ multiplex PCR; TCRdb keeps only in-frame clonotypes and omits some of them. The data show about 140,000 clones, 85% to 95% seen once. This sequence was found in an adult in good health. The V and J genes are TRBV7-8 and TRBJ2-2, with D possibly matching TRBD2 (6 bases). The source material was peripheral blood, sampled on day 0 of MenACWY control vaccination. The CDR3 here is CASSLDGSGNTGELFF. The CDR3 DNA reads TGTGCCAGCAGCTTAGACGGGAGCGGGAACACCGGGGAGCTGTTTTTT.